These 5 T cell receptor beta chains were sequenced from one sample in a study of T cells in Graves' hyperthyroidism and ophthalmopathy. The investigators amplified TCR beta CDR3 regions from RNA transcripts. A set of HTBI primers served as the primers for a first-round RT-PCR of the TCR CDR3. TCRdb re-analysed the multiplex PCR reads in MiXCR, keeping a single row per CDR3 protein. The sample lists over 350,000 distinct CDR3 sequences, 18% seen once, with over 35% in the top ten. The sequenced sample consisted of blood. These receptors came from a young man with Graves' ophthalmopathy.

This clonotype has more than one count but fewer than ten. This sequence joins TRBV15 and TRBJ2-6; either TRBD1 or TRBD2 may fit D (5 bases each). Germline V CDR1 and CDR2: LNHNV, YYDKDF (reference sequence). The CDR3 has 15 residues. V gave up 1 base and J gave up 2 bases, with 6 bases separating them. The CDR3, as DNA: TGTGCCACCAGCAGAGGGGACCCTGGGGCCAACGTCCTGACTTTC. It yields the protein CATSRGDPGANVLTF.

This clonotype was found many times. The chain is built from TRBV12-3 or TRBV12-4 and TRBJ2-3; D tentatively reads TRBD1 or TRBD2 (6 bases each). The length of the CDR3 is 16 residues. Trimming removed 8 bases from V and 3 bases from J, with 21 bases in between. CDR3 region: CASASGAGDITDTQYF. The DNA of the CDR3 is TGTGCCAGCGCCTCGGGGGCAGGCGACATAACAGATACGCAGTATTTT.

This clonotype appeared many times. This sequence joins TRBV12-3 or TRBV12-4 and TRBJ2-7; possible D gene TRBD1, 6 bases. The germline V and J ends were trimmed by 9 bases and 4 bases, with 22 bases remaining between them. CDR3 length: 15 residues. CDR3 DNA sequence: TGTGCCAGTGTACAAGTCAGGGGATTGGGGTACGAGCAGTACTTC. Translation: CASVQVRGLGYEQYF.

This clonotype has at least ten counts. This chain connects TRBV3-1 to TRBJ1-2; D is unclear. The germline V and J ends were trimmed by 0 bases and 4 bases, with 15 bases remaining between them. Germline V gene sequence: CDR1 LGHDT, CDR2 YNNKEL (reference sequence). The CDR3 covers 16 residues. In DNA, the CDR3 is TGTGCCAGCAGCCAAGATGTAGGGAAGGACCGCTATGGCTACACCTTC. Amino acid sequence: CASSQDVGKDRYGYTF.

The chain carries TRBV2 and TRBJ2-1, with 12 nucleotides matching TRBD2. Losses at the gene ends were 8 bases for V and 9 bases for J; bases not matched to a gene: 11. Germline CDR1 and CDR2: SNHLY and FYNNEI. The CDR3 is made up of 15 amino acids. Here the CDR3 DNA reads TGTGCCAGCCCGACTAGCGGGAGTAGAAAGGGTGAGCAGTTCTTC. Translating it yields CASPTSGSRKGEQFF.